The subject of this entry is one TCR beta chain. Trimming removed 5 bases from V and 5 bases from J; junction bases left unmatched: 14. This CDR3 comprises 16 residues. Per germline, CDR1 MNHEY and CDR2 SVGEGT. This entry comes from a study of blood T cell repertoires in COVID-19. Authors' data handling: Reference gene primer amplification yielded estimated nucleated cell counts. Assay used: immunoSEQ multiplex PCR; TCRdb lists only in-frame clones, some missing. V, J and clone size are those of that table, while D and trimming were read from the DNA. Of around 100,000 clones listed, around 82% are singletons.

What was sequenced was peripheral blood. The chain uses TRBV6-2 or TRBV6-3 and TRBJ2-7; 8 bases agree with TRBD1. The TCR was taken from a human donor in a cohort sampled during active or convalescent COVID-19. CDR3 sequence (DNA): TGTGCCAGCAGTCGCCCACCCGGACAGGGCGGCGACGAGCAGTACTTC. Its translation is CASSRPPGQGGDEQYF.